The T cell receptor (beta chain) described here comes from a study of PD-1 blockade in classical Hodgkin lymphoma (dated by TCRdb to between 2020 and 2021). Study-wide context: Nivolumab dosing was 3 mg/kg intravenously every 2 weeks, continuing until either disease progression or unacceptable toxicity. The study used TCR beta sequencing and CyTOF to define a peripheral blood immune signature of response to PD-1 blockade in classical Hodgkin lymphoma.

CDR1 and CDR2, looked up from the germline V gene, are LGHNA and YSLEER. Inclusive of the bounding cysteine and phenylalanine, the CDR3 is 15 residues long. CDR3 DNA is the only sequence kept; it has 45 bases, read in frame from the first base. A distance of 15 bases separates the germline ends of V and J, which lose 4 bases and 5 bases respectively. Read against the paper, the sample's time point label means: cycle 1 day 1 (C1D1), immediately before nivolumab initiation. All trial patients had relapsed after autologous stem cell transplantation, with cohorts A, B and C differing in prior brentuximab vedotin exposure. Using a Miltenyi CD8+ T cell isolation kit, CD8+ T cells were purified from thawed PBMCs through magnetic negative selection. The trial cohort comprised fewer than 65 patients with relapsed/refractory classical Hodgkin lymphoma whose best overall responses were complete response, partial response or progressive disease. Trial patients were treated with single-agent nivolumab in the multi-cohort phase II CheckMate 205 trial. An independent review committee assessed best overall response by applying the 2007 International Working Group response criteria. Trial PBMCs were collected just before the start of nivolumab (C1D1) and during therapy at cycle 2 day 1 and cycle 4 day 1. Peripheral blood was collected in 8 mL Vacutainer Cell Preparation Tubes, from which PBMCs were isolated by centrifugation and then cryopreserved. Purified CD4+ and CD8+ fractions were prepared only for cases in which an additional PBMC sample was available. Magnetically labelled cells were removed on LS columns in a quadroMACS separator, and the flow-through was retained as the purified fraction.

Concerning this clone itself: Its binding antigen is unknown. No quality values exist for individual bases; no much larger clone is one base distant.

The Qiagen DNeasy kit was used to extract genomic DNA from unsorted PBMCs and from the negatively selected CD4+ and CD8+ fractions. Using primers that anneal to V and J segments, immunoSEQ multiplex PCR amplified the TCR beta CDR3 regions. A synthetic immune receptor repertoire was used to minimize amplification bias, and any remaining bias was removed computationally after sequencing. The authors' analysis ran thus. Repertoire diversity was quantified as the Shannon entropy index using custom Python scripts. Unsorted, CD4+ and CD8+ repertoires were examined separately, except in combined analyses, for which CD4+ and CD8+ sequences were merged in silico. A clone counted as expanded when the clone's frequency after treatment rose at least 2-fold relative to C1D1, and clones undetected at baseline were given a pseudocount of 0.5. Clones with 0 or 1 copy at C1D1 were classified as singleton clones, and clones with 2 or more copies were classified as non-singleton clones. Clones expanded in unsorted samples were assigned a CD4+, CD8+ or unknown annotation through matching of protein sequences in sorted samples from the same patient. Wilcoxon tests on paired samples were used to test diversity changes from C1D1 to C4D1. This immuneACCESS table, as held by TCRdb, lists in-frame sequences with V and J called but not all clones. Of the missing ones, under half trace to an unresolved V gene in checked studies; the others have no known cause. Clone size and V and J calls were adopted from that table, with D and trimming inferred from the DNA. The sample table records 12,000 or so clones; approximately 84% of these occur just once. The ten largest clones take up about 38% of the sample.

Paper-wide results and their limitations: Among trial patients, those achieving complete response had baseline diversity similar to that of newly diagnosed patients, while diversity was significantly lower in partial responders and progressors. CD4+ but not CD8+ TCR diversity rose significantly by C4D1 (p=0.0027 vs p=0.16), most apparent in complete responders (p=0.02). Lower diversity was observed in patients in whom nivolumab was started less than 1 year after ASCT, and these patients were excluded from later analyses so that confounding by immune reconstitution would be avoided. Baseline TCR diversity was reported to be lower in newly diagnosed patients than in healthy donors, and even lower in relapsed/refractory patients. The study was limited to a single clinical trial cohort, and causes of repertoire differences, possibly disease activity or prior therapy, remained undefined.

The sequence was collected from a human donor with classical Hodgkin lymphoma. The chain is made from TRBV4-3 and TRBJ2-1; no D gene is confidently identified. Sample: CD8+ T cells from blood, taken at baseline. Here is the DNA: TGCGCCAGCAGCCCCGGAGTTAGTAAGCACAATGAGCAGTTCTTC. Translated, it gives CASSPGVSKHNEQFF.